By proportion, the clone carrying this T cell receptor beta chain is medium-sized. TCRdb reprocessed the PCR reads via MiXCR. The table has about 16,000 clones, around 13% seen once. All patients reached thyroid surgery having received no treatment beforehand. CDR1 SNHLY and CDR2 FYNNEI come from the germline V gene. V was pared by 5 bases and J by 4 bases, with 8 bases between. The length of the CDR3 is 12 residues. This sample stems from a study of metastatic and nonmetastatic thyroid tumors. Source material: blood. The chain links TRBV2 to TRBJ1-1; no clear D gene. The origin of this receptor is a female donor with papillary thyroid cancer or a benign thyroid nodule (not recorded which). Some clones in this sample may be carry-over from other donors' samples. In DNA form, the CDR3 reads TGTGCCAGCAGTCCCGAGAGCACTGAAGCTTTCTTT. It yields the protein CASSPESTEAFF.